The 21 T cell receptor beta chains presented below share a single source sample, sequenced in a study of cytomegalovirus exposure and HLA in healthy donors. The PCR used 60 Vbeta and 13 Jbeta primers. Some clones are missing from TCRdb's copy, which holds only in-frame ones; the method was immunoSEQ multiplex PCR. Found here are 85,000 to 100,000 clones, approximately 57% of them singletons; the top ten hold under 8%. Sequencing was done on a sample of PBMCs. The receptors shown here come from a woman younger than 45 in good health and CMV-seronegative.

Concerning this clone: One junction end disagrees with the germline gene, perhaps due to a read error. At the DNA level, this CDR3 is encoded by other sequences in the same sample as well. The V and J genes are TRBV2 and TRBJ2-7, with D possibly being TRBD2 (6 bases). Germline lookup yields CDR1 SNHLY and CDR2 FYNNEI. This CDR3 comprises 14 residues. The CDR3 spells CASSVPGRSYEQYF. The CDR3 region has the DNA TGTGCCAGTAGTGTGCCAGGGAGGTCCTACGAGCAGTACTTC.

V is TRBV29-1 and J is TRBJ1-4; a weak D match, TRBD1 (5 bases). The CDR3 is 13 amino acids. V was trimmed by 4 bases and J by 7 bases, leaving 13 bases between them. The germline CDR1 and CDR2 sequences are SQVTM and ANQGSEA. CDR3 nucleotides: TGCAGCGTTGGCGAGGGGAGGCGTGAAAAACTGTTTTTT. Amino acid sequence: CSVGEGRREKLFF.

This clone occurred a few times. The genes are TRBV4-2 and TRBJ1-4; 9 bases are shared with TRBD1. The CDR3 runs to 16 residues. Trimming at V came to 4 bases and at J to 5 bases, leaving 8 bases not matched to a gene. CDR1 LGHNA and CDR2 YNFKEQ come from the germline V gene. The CDR3 reads CASSPQTGQGNEKLFF. The CDR3 nucleotides read TGTGCCAGCAGCCCGCAGACGGGACAGGGAAATGAAAAACTGTTTTTT.

DNA of the CDR3: TGTGCCAGCAGAGAGGGAGGAAGAGAGACCCAGTACTTC. Protein product: CASREGGRETQYF. The rearrangement uses TRBV7-2 and TRBJ2-5; the D gene is possibly TRBD2 (6 bases). Trimming removed 6 bases at V and 4 bases at J, with 12 bases between. This CDR3 is 13 amino acids long. Germline CDR1 and CDR2: SGHTA and FQGNSA.

V gene TRBV29-1 combines with J gene TRBJ2-2; D gene unclear. V was clipped by 4 bases and J by 7 bases, with 13 bases between them. Germline CDR1 SQVTM, CDR2 ANQGSEA. The CDR3 length is 13 residues. CDR3 coding DNA: TGCAGCGTTGGGTCAGGCTATGGCGGGGAGCTGTTTTTT. Translating it yields CSVGSGYGGELFF.

The V and J genes are TRBV28 and TRBJ1-1; the D gene is possibly TRBD1 (6 bases). CDR1 is MDHEN and CDR2 is SYDVKM in the germline V gene. With 5 bases removed from V and 4 bases from J, the gap between germline ends came to 20 bases. This CDR3 comprises 16 residues. The CDR3 DNA sequence: TGTGCCAGCAGTCCCCCCGGGCATAAAGGGGGCACTGAAGCTTTCTTT. This codes for CASSPPGHKGGTEAFF.

The chain joins TRBV10-3 to TRBJ2-1; TRBD2 matches at 9 bases. Germline V gene data show CDR1 as ENHRY and CDR2 as SYGVKD. Trimming took 8 bases from V and 4 from J; bases not matched to a gene: 6. CDR3 length: 14 amino acids. CDR3 loop: CAIFSGSAYNEQFF. Written as DNA, the CDR3 is TGTGCCATCTTTAGCGGGAGCGCATACAATGAGCAGTTCTTC.

The CDR3 DNA follows: TGTGCCAGCAGCTTGGGTTACAGGGAATTGTACGAGCAGTACTTC. The encoded protein is CASSLGYRELYEQYF. The gene calls are TRBV5-6 and TRBJ2-7, with D possibly TRBD1 on 6 matching bases. V lost 0 bases and J lost 4, with 14 bases in between. Germline V gene sequence: CDR1 SGHDT, CDR2 YYEEEE. The CDR3 totals 15 residues.

The rearrangement links TRBV12-5 to TRBJ2-2; 7 positions agree with TRBD1. The length of the CDR3 is 18 residues. The germline gives CDR1 LGHNT, CDR2 FRNRAP. The J segment lost 0 bases and the V segment lost 3 bases, leaving 10 bases of the junction unmatched. Here the CDR3 reads CASGFRQGLTPNTGELFF. DNA for the CDR3: TGTGCTAGTGGTTTTCGACAGGGCCTGACTCCGAACACCGGGGAGCTGTTTTTT.

This clone was found a few times. The chain carries TRBV11-2 and TRBJ2-7; no firm D call. The CDR3 runs 15 residues. Germline assignment: CDR1 SGHAT and CDR2 FQNNGV. The V end lost 2 bases, the J end lost 3 bases, and 14 bases lay between the germline ends. The CDR3 DNA sequence: TGTGCCAGCAGCTTAAGGTCAGGATATTACTACGAGCAGTACTTC. It yields the protein CASSLRSGYYYEQYF. The full variable domain, in which reference TRBV11-2 and TRBJ2-7 provide the parts outside the CDR3, is EAGVAQSPRYKIIEKRQSVAFWCNPISGHATLYWYQQILGQGPKLLIQFQNNGVVDDSQLPKDRFSAERLKGVDSTLKIQPAKLEDSAVYLCASSLRSGYYYEQYFGPGTRLTVT.

This clone was seen just once. This chain uses TRBV10-3 with TRBJ2-1; 9 nucleotides align to TRBD1. V was pared by 10 bases and J by 6 bases, with 7 bases of the junction left unmatched. CDR1 and CDR2 from the germline V gene are ENHRY and SYGVKD. The CDR3 extends over 13 amino acids. The CDR3, as DNA: TGTGCCACCGGGGACAGGGCCGGCAATGAGCAGTTCTTC. This translates into CATGDRAGNEQFF.

The V and J genes are TRBV11-2 and TRBJ1-1; 9 nucleotides align to TRBD1. The CDR3 totals 15 residues. J gave up 4 bases and V 7 bases, and 10 bases lay outside the gene matches. Germline lookup yields CDR1 SGHAT and CDR2 FQNNGV. CDR3 DNA: TGTGCCAGCACCATGACAGGGGGTTTGGTCACTGAAGCTTTCTTT. This translates into CASTMTGGLVTEAFF.

J is TRBJ2-1 and V is TRBV12-5; 7 bases line up with TRBD2. CDR1 is LGHNT, CDR2 FRNRAP, per germline. This CDR3 is built from 17 residues. Unmatched junction bases numbered 12, after V lost 0 bases and J lost 7 bases. The CDR3 is CASGLVLGGSFENEQFF. The CDR3 DNA sequence: TGTGCTAGTGGTTTGGTACTTGGCGGGAGTTTTGAGAATGAGCAGTTCTTC.

This chain uses TRBV7-2 with TRBJ1-2; D is ambiguous. The germline gives CDR1 SGHTA, CDR2 FQGNSA. The CDR3 consists of 14 residues. Trimming stripped 1 base from V and 10 bases from J, with 16 bases between. CDR3 residues: CASSLDNSRKDYTF. CDR3 DNA sequence: TGTGCCAGCAGCTTAGATAACAGTCGTAAGGACTACACCTTC.

This chain connects TRBV5-6 to TRBJ2-5; D is perhaps TRBD2 (6 bases). V lost 9 bases, J lost 4 bases, and 22 bases lay in between. This CDR3 has 15 amino acids. Germline V lookup: CDR1 SGHDT, CDR2 YYEEEE. The CDR3 loop is CATGQGVWRGETQYF. In DNA, the CDR3 is TGTGCCACCGGGCAGGGTGTTTGGAGGGGAGAGACCCAGTACTTC.

The CDR3 loop reads CASSDTGSTRNTGELFF. The CDR3 DNA reads as TGTGCCAGCAGTGATACAGGGTCCACTAGGAACACCGGGGAGCTGTTTTTT. The V and J genes are TRBV28 and TRBJ2-2; possible D gene TRBD1, 6 bases. Deletions cut 5 bases from V and 1 base from J, with 17 bases between. Germline V gives CDR1 MDHEN, CDR2 SYDVKM. The CDR3 is 17 residues long.

This clone came up a few times. The chain has TRBV5-1 and TRBJ2-1; 8 bases align to TRBD1. This CDR3 is built from 14 residues. V trimming: 6 bases; J trimming: 8 bases; junction bases outside the gene matches: 10. CDR1 is SGHRS and CDR2 is YFSETQ in the germline V gene. CDR3: CASNGRGRGDEQFF. The CDR3, as DNA: TGCGCCAGCAATGGCAGGGGGCGAGGAGATGAGCAGTTCTTC.

This chain's CDR3 is CASSNQGVGAYEQYF. DNA for the CDR3: TGTGCCAGTAGCAACCAGGGGGTCGGGGCCTACGAGCAGTACTTC. This sequence joins TRBV19 and TRBJ2-7; 7 bases are shared with TRBD1. Germline V gene data show CDR1 as LNHDA and CDR2 as SQIVND (reference sequence). The V gene end was trimmed by 6 bases and the J gene end by 2 bases; junction bases not matched to a gene: 10. The CDR3 runs 15 residues.

In this sample, this clone turned up a few times. CDR3 residues: CASSVQGVGDIQYF. Here the CDR3 DNA reads TGTGCCAGCAGCGTACAGGGGGTAGGGGACATTCAGTACTTC. The V gene is TRBV7-2, the J gene TRBJ2-4; the match to TRBD1 covers 8 bases. The germline CDR1 and CDR2 sequences are SGHTA and FQGNSA. This CDR3 region has 14 residues. The ends lost 5 bases at V and 8 bases at J; junction bases unmatched: 8.

CDR3 loop: CASSLGRGRFDEQYF. For the CDR3, the DNA is TGTGCCAGCAGCTTAGGTAGGGGGCGCTTCGACGAGCAGTACTTC. The chain employs TRBV7-6 and TRBJ2-7; 7 bases align to TRBD1. The CDR3 extends over 15 amino acids. CDR1 and CDR2 (germline): SGHVS, FNYEAQ. With 1 base clipped from V and 5 bases from J, the junction kept 8 bases outside the gene matches.

The V and J genes are TRBV27 and TRBJ1-4; 8 nucleotides line up with TRBD1. The CDR3 loop spans 15 amino acids. Losses at the gene ends were 5 bases for V and 4 bases for J; bases not matched to a gene: 6. CDR1 is MNHEY and CDR2 is SMNVEV in the germline V gene (reference sequence). The CDR3 region has the DNA TGTGCCAGCAGTCCTGACAGGGGCGATAATGAAAAACTGTTTTTT. It translates to CASSPDRGDNEKLFF.